The text below deals with one T cell receptor beta chain. The antigen is undetermined. This entry is derived from a study of cytomegalovirus exposure and HLA in healthy donors. Primers included in the PCR were 60 Vbeta and 13 Jbeta primers. Clones were sequenced by immunoSEQ multiplex PCR, and TCRdb holds only the in-frame ones, with some missing. Among about 98,000 clones listed, roughly three quarters were seen once. Study-wide results and limits: A highly shared variant cluster was judged a likely technical artifact. Using a false discovery rate of 0.05, a later analysis showed that 15,000 to 20,000 TCR beta sequences were associated with HLA alleles.

From germline, CDR1 is ENHRY and CDR2 SYGVKD. The CDR3 extends over 16 amino acids. Trimming removed 6 bases from V and 4 bases from J; junction bases left unmatched: 6. Every donor was a healthy person donating bone marrow. The rearrangement joins TRBV10-3 to TRBJ2-1, with 13 bases aligning to TRBD2. The sequence was collected from a man in his forties or fifties in good health and CMV-seronegative. Specimen: PBMCs. Here the CDR3 reads CAISRTSGGPYNEQFF. The CDR3 DNA is TGTGCCATCAGCCGGACTAGCGGGGGACCGTACAATGAGCAGTTCTTC.